The rows below give T cell receptor beta chains drawn from one sample of a study of blood T cells in healthy people across ages. One entry per CDR3 protein results from TCRdb running MiXCR on the 5' RACE reads. The sample includes hundreds of thousands of distinct CDR3 sequences, about 34% of them seen just once. The sample taken for sequencing was blood. The source of these receptors is a woman aged 80 or over in good health. Both conserved end residues are part of each CDR3. D genes are given only for firm matches. Size values are once, few and many counts, or a class for expanded clones, and some rows have none.

clone size	V gene	J gene	D gene	CDR3 protein	CDR3 DNA
many	TRBV5-1	TRBJ2-5	NA	CASSLEAARETQYF	TGCGCCAGCAGCTTGGAGGCAGCTCGCGAGACCCAGTACTTC
many	TRBV19	TRBJ2-7	NA	CASSLSAAAPTEQYF	TGTGCCAGTAGTCTCTCAGCGGCAGCCCCCACAGAGCAGTACTTC
NA	TRBV6-5	TRBJ1-6	TRBD1	CASRGQGAKNSPLHF	TGTGCCAGCAGGGGACAGGGGGCCAAAAATTCACCCCTCCACTTT
many	TRBV6-2/TRBV6-3	TRBJ1-2	NA	CASSQTSNYGYTF	TGTGCCAGCAGCCAGACGTCTAACTATGGCTACACCTTC
NA	TRBV12-3/TRBV12-4	TRBJ1-5	NA	CASSPVARGQPQHF	TGTGCCAGCAGCCCGGTTGCCCGGGGTCAGCCCCAGCATTTT
NA	TRBV7-3	TRBJ2-7	TRBD2	CASSPRLAGGNEQYF	TGTGCCAGCAGCCCAAGACTAGCGGGGGGGAATGAGCAGTACTTC
many	TRBV6-6	TRBJ1-5	TRBD1	CASSLGTGQNSNQPQHF	TGTGCCAGCAGCCTCGGGACAGGGCAGAATAGCAATCAGCCCCAGCATTTT
NA	TRBV20-1	TRBJ2-1	TRBD2	CSAPRPGLAQNEQFF	TGCAGTGCTCCCAGACCGGGACTAGCGCAGAATGAGCAGTTCTTC
many	TRBV9	TRBJ1-2	NA	CASSADGLYGYTF	TGTGCCAGCAGCGCGGACGGATTATATGGCTACACCTTC
many	TRBV7-3	TRBJ2-2	TRBD2	CASTPGRGDTGELFF	TGTGCCAGCACCCCTGGGAGGGGTGACACCGGGGAGCTGTTTTTT
many	TRBV5-6	TRBJ1-2	TRBD1	CASSPPGGGYGYTF	TGTGCCAGCAGCCCCCCAGGGGGCGGCTATGGCTACACCTTC
many	TRBV27	TRBJ2-1	NA	CASSPPGFYNEQFF	TGTGCCAGCAGCCCCCCGGGATTTTACAATGAGCAGTTCTTC
once	TRBV12-3/TRBV12-4	TRBJ2-3	NA	CAGSRERTTDTQYF	TGTGCCGGTAGCCGGGAAAGAACCACAGATACGCAGTATTTT
NA	TRBV9	TRBJ1-3	NA	CASSVGAAGNTIYF	TGTGCCAGCAGCGTAGGGGCGGCTGGAAACACCATATATTTT
many	TRBV30	TRBJ2-7	NA	CAWSVGQGEQYF	TGTGCCTGGAGTGTAGGTCAGGGAGAGCAGTACTTC
NA	TRBV14	TRBJ1-4	TRBD1	CASSRGPGGFWEKLFF	TGTGCCAGCAGCCGGGGACCAGGGGGATTTTGGGAAAAACTGTTTTTT
few	TRBV25-1	TRBJ1-2	TRBD1	CASSVDRAYGYTF	TGTGCCAGCAGTGTAGACAGGGCCTATGGCTACACCTTC
many	TRBV29-1	TRBJ1-1	TRBD1	CSVSRQGKAFF	TGCAGCGTTTCCCGACAGGGTAAGGCTTTCTTT
NA	TRBV9	TRBJ1-3	TRBD1	CASSVGTGERGNTIYF	TGTGCCAGCAGCGTGGGAACAGGGGAGAGAGGAAACACCATATATTTT
few	TRBV5-6	TRBJ1-4	TRBD1	CASQTGLGKLFF	TGTGCCAGCCAGACAGGGCTGGGAAAACTGTTTTTT
many	TRBV9	TRBJ1-1	NA	CASSPQVGGLGTEAFF	TGTGCCAGCAGCCCTCAAGTCGGGGGATTAGGCACTGAAGCTTTCTTT
many	TRBV7-3	TRBJ2-1	NA	CASSLPGTNSYNEQFF	TGTGCCAGCAGCTTACCGGGAACTAATTCCTACAATGAGCAGTTCTTC
many	TRBV12-3/TRBV12-4	TRBJ2-3	NA	CASSLAFGGADTQYF	TGTGCCAGCAGTTTAGCATTCGGGGGAGCAGATACGCAGTATTTT
NA	TRBV7-2	TRBJ2-4	NA	CASSLGGGGRTGIQYF	TGTGCCAGCAGCTTAGGTGGTGGAGGGCGCACCGGCATTCAGTACTTC
many	TRBV6-2/TRBV6-3	TRBJ2-3	TRBD1	CASSSRVGTGYTDTQYF	TGTGCCAGCAGTTCACGAGTCGGGACAGGGTACACAGATACGCAGTATTTT
many	TRBV6-5	TRBJ2-7	TRBD1	CASRRAGTGYPYEQYF	TGTGCCAGCCGCAGAGCCGGGACAGGCTACCCCTACGAGCAGTACTTC
NA	TRBV15	TRBJ2-2	NA	CATGRGMNTGELFF	TGTGCCACCGGTCGGGGTATGAACACCGGGGAGCTGTTTTTT
NA	TRBV4-3	TRBJ2-3	TRBD2	CASSLQAILAGDHFHPPDTQYF	TGCGCCAGCAGCCTCCAGGCTATACTAGCGGGGGATCACTTTCATCCGCCAGATACGCAGTATTTT
NA	TRBV4-3	TRBJ1-4	NA	CASSQAFGEEKLFF	TGCGCCAGCAGCCAAGCATTTGGCGAGGAAAAACTGTTTTTT
many	TRBV13	TRBJ2-1	NA	CASSNRGPRSYNEQFF	TGTGCCAGCAGCAACCGGGGGCCTCGCTCCTACAATGAGCAGTTCTTC
NA	TRBV4-1	TRBJ2-7	NA	CASSSGMAYEQYF	TGCGCCAGTAGCAGTGGGATGGCTTACGAGCAGTACTTC
many	TRBV7-8	TRBJ2-2	TRBD2	CASSPGTRTGELFF	TGTGCCAGCAGCCCCGGGACTAGGACCGGGGAGCTGTTTTTT
NA	TRBV29-1	TRBJ1-5	NA	CSVQGYSNQPQHF	TGCAGCGTACAGGGTTATAGCAATCAGCCCCAGCATTTT
NA	TRBV3-1	TRBJ1-1	NA	CASSQDRDLNTEAFF	TGTGCCAGCAGCCAAGACCGGGACTTGAACACTGAAGCTTTCTTT
NA	TRBV12-3/TRBV12-4	TRBJ1-1	NA	CASGMGGAENTEAFF	TGTGCCAGCGGCATGGGGGGGGCCGAGAACACTGAAGCTTTCTTT
NA	TRBV6-6	TRBJ2-2	NA	CASRVDTLVDGELFF	TGTGCCAGCAGAGTAGACACCCTTGTGGACGGGGAGCTGTTTTTT
many	TRBV30	TRBJ2-7	TRBD2	CAWSIAGGRREQYF	TGTGCCTGGAGTATAGCGGGGGGGCGTAGGGAGCAGTACTTC
many	TRBV18	TRBJ2-7	NA	CASSPGSHTYEQYF	TGTGCCAGCTCACCAGGCTCCCACACCTACGAGCAGTACTTC
many	TRBV2	TRBJ2-7	NA	CASSSLGRGVQSYEQYF	TGTGCCAGCTCTTCCCTGGGGAGAGGGGTACAGTCCTACGAGCAGTACTTC
many	TRBV15	TRBJ2-1	NA	CATSRDPKIGNEQFF	TGTGCCACCAGCAGAGATCCCAAGATTGGGAATGAGCAGTTCTTC
NA	TRBV7-8	TRBJ1-1	NA	CASSSNTIMNTEAFF	TGTGCCAGCAGCTCGAACACTATTATGAACACTGAAGCTTTCTTT
NA	TRBV3-1	TRBJ2-1	TRBD1	CASSPQGVSYNEQFF	TGTGCCAGCAGCCCCCAGGGGGTATCCTACAATGAGCAGTTCTTC
few	TRBV5-5	TRBJ1-4	NA	CASSLSFIRVTSEKLFF	TGTGCCAGCAGCTTGTCTTTTATAAGGGTAACTAGTGAAAAACTGTTTTTT
few	TRBV21-1	TRBJ1-2	NA	CASSKRRRQGADGYTF	TGTGCCAGCAGCAAAAGGCGGAGACAGGGGGCGGATGGCTACACCTTC
many	TRBV5-1	TRBJ2-3	NA	CASTSSTEGTDTQYF	TGCGCCAGCACTTCGTCGACAGAAGGCACAGATACGCAGTATTTT
many	TRBV6-1	TRBJ2-1	NA	CASNVAPNRNNEQFF	TGTGCCAGCAATGTAGCACCGAACCGTAACAATGAGCAGTTCTTC
many	TRBV27	TRBJ2-3	TRBD1	CASERQGDTDTQYF	TGTGCCAGCGAGCGGCAGGGGGACACAGATACGCAGTATTTT
NA	TRBV20-1	TRBJ2-3	NA	CSAGEGLADTQYF	TGCAGTGCCGGGGAAGGGTTAGCAGATACGCAGTATTTT
many	TRBV6-1	TRBJ2-5	TRBD1	CASSLWTGGETQYF	TGTGCCAGCAGTCTTTGGACAGGGGGAGAGACCCAGTACTTC
many	TRBV5-1	TRBJ2-6	NA	CASRTQGSGANVLTF	TGCGCCAGCAGGACTCAGGGTTCTGGGGCCAACGTCCTGACTTTC
many	TRBV12-3/TRBV12-4	TRBJ2-7	NA	CASSFRRGYEQYF	TGTGCCAGCAGTTTCCGCAGGGGCTACGAGCAGTACTTC
many	TRBV3-1	TRBJ2-7	NA	CASSPLQRPYNEQYF	TGTGCCAGCAGCCCCCTACAGAGACCCTACAATGAGCAGTACTTC
few	TRBV20-1	TRBJ2-4	TRBD2	CSAKSTSGGSIAKNIQYF	TGCAGTGCCAAATCGACTAGCGGGGGGAGCATAGCCAAAAACATTCAGTACTTC
many	TRBV5-1	TRBJ2-1	TRBD2	CASSLPGLAGGNEQFF	TGCGCCAGCAGCTTGCCAGGACTAGCGGGGGGCAATGAGCAGTTCTTC
NA	TRBV20-1	TRBJ1-5	NA	CSAPEGTFSNQPQHF	TGCAGTGCTCCCGAGGGGACATTTAGCAATCAGCCCCAGCATTTT
many	TRBV6-2/TRBV6-3	TRBJ1-5	NA	CASSSPVGARGNQPQHF	TGTGCCAGCAGTTCCCCCGTGGGGGCGCGGGGCAATCAGCCCCAGCATTTT
few	TRBV2	TRBJ1-5	NA	CASSEDMNQPQHF	TGTGCCAGCAGTGAGGACATGAATCAGCCCCAGCATTTT
many	TRBV20-1	TRBJ1-2	NA	CRIPRGNYGYTF	TGTCGAATTCCCCGGGGTAACTATGGCTACACCTTC
NA	TRBV2	TRBJ2-3	NA	CASSDVGGPADTQYF	TGTGCCAGCAGTGACGTGGGGGGGCCCGCAGATACGCAGTATTTT